These 28 T cell receptor beta chains were all obtained from the same sample, sequenced in a study of blood T cell repertoires in COVID-19 (dated by TCRdb to 2018 to 2020). The library was built by means of the immunoSEQ multiplex PCR assay. This is the immuneACCESS table as TCRdb keeps it, with only in-frame sequences that have V and J called. A part of the clones is gone; compared with another copy, unresolved V genes explain less than half, and the rest is unexplained. This sample lists 75,000 to 80,000 clones; roughly 88% were detected once. The ten largest account for 45% of the sample. Source material: peripheral blood. The receptor set was obtained from a human donor in a cohort sampled during active COVID-19.

This clone was counted a few times. This rearrangement joins TRBV28 to TRBJ1-1; possible D gene TRBD1, 5 bases. V lost 7 bases to trimming and J lost 0 bases, with 15 bases between them. The CDR3 covers 15 residues. Germline values: CDR1 MDHEN, CDR2 SYDVKM. CDR3: CASIAQETLNTEAFF. CDR3 sequence (DNA): TGTGCCAGCATAGCACAGGAGACTCTGAACACTGAAGCTTTCTTT.

CDR3: CASSLRVYSNQPQHF. The CDR3 coding sequence is TGTGCCAGCAGTTTGAGAGTATATAGCAATCAGCCCCAGCATTTT. This chain connects TRBV28 to TRBJ1-5; D is ambiguous. The length of the CDR3 is 15 residues. Germline values: CDR1 MDHEN, CDR2 SYDVKM. The ends were cut back, 3 bases at V and 0 bases at J, with 9 bases in the middle.

The rearrangement joins TRBV9 to TRBJ2-1, with D maybe TRBD2 (5 bases). V lost 1 base and J lost 5, with 13 bases in between. Looked up from germline, CDR1 is SGDLS and CDR2 is YYNGEE. The CDR3 totals 15 residues. This CDR3 reads CASSVWAGPDNEQFF. The CDR3 coding sequence is TGTGCCAGCAGCGTATGGGCGGGCCCCGACAATGAGCAGTTCTTC.

The chain recombines TRBV5-1 with TRBJ1-1; unclear D gene. The V gene's germline CDR1 is SGHRS and CDR2 YFSETQ. The V end was cut by 5 bases, the J end by 0 bases, with 8 bases between. The CDR3 is made up of 13 amino acids. The CDR3: CASSKYLNTEAFF. The CDR3 DNA sequence: TGCGCCAGCAGTAAGTACTTGAACACTGAAGCTTTCTTT.

The chain has TRBV24-1 and TRBJ2-1, with TRBD1 matching over 9 bases. V lost 4 bases and J lost 7; bases outside the gene matches: 13. The CDR3 sequence is 17 residues long. Germline V lookup: CDR1 KGHDR, CDR2 SFDVKD. CDR3 bases: TGTGCCACCAGTGACCCAGGGGGGGACAGGGAGAGGAATGAGCAGTTCTTC. Translation gives CATSDPGGDRERNEQFF.

This chain joins TRBV7-6 and TRBJ2-5, with 11 bases identical to TRBD2. The CDR3 covers 15 residues. Trimming took 5 bases from V and 4 from J; bases not matched to a gene: 6. Germline CDR1 is SGHVS and CDR2 is FNYEAQ. The CDR3 nucleotides read TGTGCCAGCAGCCCGACCGGGACTAGCGGAGAGACCCAGTACTTC. Translated, it gives CASSPTGTSGETQYF.

The J gene is TRBJ2-3, the V gene TRBV6-5, with TRBD1 matching 9 bases. The CDR3 is made up of 15 amino acids. The trim removed 6 bases at V and 3 bases at J, leaving 7 bases unmatched. Germline V CDR1 and CDR2: MNHEY, SVGAGI. CDR3 region: CASRAGTGRTDTQYF. The CDR3 nucleotides are TGTGCCAGCAGAGCCGGGACAGGGAGGACAGATACGCAGTATTTT.

V is TRBV5-1 and J is TRBJ2-5; 8 bases align to TRBD2. CDR1 is SGHRS, CDR2 YFSETQ, per germline. This CDR3 is built from 15 residues. J gave up 2 bases and V 2 bases, and 5 bases lay outside the gene matches. The CDR3 DNA follows: TGCGCCAGCAGCTTAAGCGGGGGTTCGCAAGAGACCCAGTACTTC. As protein: CASSLSGGSQETQYF.

The chain employs TRBV5-1 and TRBJ2-5; 9 bases are shared with TRBD2. This CDR3 contains 15 residues. Germline CDR1 and CDR2: SGHRS and YFSETQ. The trim removed 6 bases at V and 1 base at J, leaving 7 bases unmatched. CDR3 residues: CASKVAGEFQETQYF. The CDR3 DNA sequence: TGCGCCAGCAAGGTAGCGGGAGAATTCCAAGAGACCCAGTACTTC.

A single count supports this clone. This chain connects TRBV28 to TRBJ1-1; 8 bases are a match to TRBD1. The CDR3 has 15 residues. V dropped 5 bases and J dropped 5; count of bases not matched to a gene: 10. From germline, CDR1 is MDHEN and CDR2 SYDVKM. The CDR3 loop is CASSLQGAGKTEAFF. DNA of the CDR3: TGTGCCAGCAGTCTCCAGGGGGCTGGAAAGACTGAAGCTTTCTTT.

This clone has a handful of counts. This chain links TRBV19 with TRBJ2-7; 8 bases match TRBD1. V lost 7 bases to trimming and J lost 3 bases; unmatched junction nucleotides: 14. The CDR3 has 16 amino acids. Germline V gene lookup returns CDR1 LNHDA and CDR2 SQIVND (reference sequence). The CDR3 region is CASTGSSGQGLYEQYF. The CDR3 DNA is TGTGCCAGTACCGGAAGTAGTGGACAGGGCCTCTACGAGCAGTACTTC. Supplemented by reference TRBV19 and TRBJ2-7, the full variable domain reads DGGITQSPKYLFRKEGQNVTLSCEQNLNHDAMYWYRQDPGQGLRLIYYSQIVNDFQKGDIAEGYSVSREKKESFPLTVTSAQKNPTAFYLCASTGSSGQGLYEQYFGPGTRLTVT.

The chain joins TRBV5-1 to TRBJ2-5, with 7 bases lining up with TRBD1. The CDR3 is made up of 13 amino acids. Germline trimming cut 4 bases from V and 6 bases from J; bases unmatched to any gene: 6. CDR1 is SGHRS, CDR2 YFSETQ, per germline. The CDR3 loop is CASSPRQGQTQYF. In DNA form, the CDR3 reads TGCGCCAGCAGCCCCAGACAGGGCCAGACCCAGTACTTC.

The chain uses TRBV5-1 and TRBJ2-2; the match to TRBD2 covers 7 bases. With 0 bases clipped from V and 4 bases from J, the junction kept 0 bases outside the gene matches. CDR1 is SGHRS, CDR2 YFSETQ, per germline. The CDR3 consists of 14 residues. CDR3 DNA sequence: TGCGCCAGCAGCTTGGGGACTAGCACCGGGGAGCTGTTTTTT. Protein sequence: CASSLGTSTGELFF. The full variable domain, its missing parts supplied by reference TRBV5-1 and TRBJ2-2, is KAGVTQTPRYLIKTRGQQVTLSCSPISGHRSVSWYQQTPGQGLQFLFEYFSETQRNKGNFPGRFSGRQFSNSRSEMNVSTLELGDSALYLCASSLGTSTGELFFGEGSRLTVL.

V usage is TRBV7-9 and J usage is TRBJ2-5; 8 bases line up with TRBD1. The ends lost 2 bases at V and 2 bases at J; junction bases unmatched: 7. The CDR3 length is 16 residues. Germline V gene sequence: CDR1 SEHNR, CDR2 FQNEAQ (reference sequence). The CDR3 here is CASSLTGGYYQETQYF. The CDR3, as DNA: TGTGCCAGCAGCTTAACAGGGGGATACTATCAAGAGACCCAGTACTTC.

The V gene is TRBV9, the J gene TRBJ2-1, with 14 bases lining up with TRBD2. Germline V CDR1 and CDR2: SGDLS, YYNGEE. Germline trimming cut 4 bases from V and 7 bases from J; bases unmatched to any gene: 4. The CDR3 covers 15 residues. This CDR3 reads CASSPRTSGRNEQFF. CDR3 DNA sequence: TGTGCCAGCAGCCCCCGGACTAGCGGGAGGAATGAGCAGTTCTTC.

The gene calls are TRBV3-1 (or the pseudogene TRBV3-2) and TRBJ2-7, with a possible D match to TRBD2 (7 bases). In germline, CDR1 is LGHDT, CDR2 YNNKEL (reference sequence). Trimming pared 4 bases from V and 7 bases from J, leaving 14 bases between. The CDR3 is 13 amino acids. The CDR3 reads CASSRIKGGEQYF. The DNA of the CDR3 is TGTGCCAGCAGCCGTATAAAGGGGGGGGAGCAGTACTTC.

The chain has TRBV18 and TRBJ2-7; TRBD1 aligns across 9 bases. The J segment lost 3 bases and the V segment lost 1 base, leaving 4 bases of the junction unmatched. The CDR3 spans 15 residues. The germline V gene has CDR1 KGHSH and CDR2 LQKENI. CDR3 loop: CASSPRTGEDYEQYF. The CDR3 DNA sequence: TGTGCCAGCTCACCACGGACAGGGGAGGACTACGAGCAGTACTTC. The full variable domain, completed using reference TRBV18 and TRBJ2-7, is NAGVMQNPRHLVRRRGQEARLRCSPMKGHSHVYWYRQLPEEGLKFMVYLQKENIIDESGMPKERFSAEFPKEGPSILRIQQVVRGDSAAYFCASSPRTGEDYEQYFGPGTRLTVT.

This chain links TRBV2 with TRBJ2-3; 11 bases line up with TRBD2. The CDR3 consists of 15 residues. Germline assignment: CDR1 SNHLY and CDR2 FYNNEI. Losses at the gene ends were 5 bases for V and 4 bases for J; bases not matched to a gene: 5. CDR3 DNA: TGTGCCAGCAGTCTGCTAGCGGGAGGTTCAGATACGCAGTATTTT. Amino acid sequence: CASSLLAGGSDTQYF.

Here the CDR3 DNA reads TGTGCCAGTAGTATTACAGGGTTTCGATTTGGCTACACCTTC. Amino acid sequence: CASSITGFRFGYTF. The V gene is TRBV19, the J gene TRBJ1-2, with a weak D call TRBD1 (6 bases). CDR1 is LNHDA, CDR2 SQIVND, per germline (reference sequence). The CDR3 runs to 14 residues. Trimming took off 3 bases at V and 7 bases at J, with 15 bases between the two ends.

The J gene is TRBJ2-1, the V gene TRBV3-1 (or the pseudogene TRBV3-2); 9 bases agree with TRBD2. After removal of 0 bases from V and 9 bases from J, the junction contained 9 bases not matched to a gene. Germline CDR1 LGHDT, CDR2 YNNKEL (reference sequence). The CDR3 is 16 residues long. CDR3 coding DNA: TGTGCCAGCAGCCAAGATAAAGGCGGGGGGGCGGTTGAGCAGTTCTTC. It yields the protein CASSQDKGGGAVEQFF.

The chain carries TRBV18 and TRBJ2-7; 9 bases fit TRBD2. V lost 3 bases and J lost 5; bases outside the gene matches: 5. The CDR3 has 14 residues. CDR1 and CDR2 from the germline V gene are KGHSH and LQKENI. CDR3 DNA: TGTGCCAGCTCACCGGGCCTAGCGGGGAACGAGCAGTACTTC. Amino acids: CASSPGLAGNEQYF.

The genes are TRBV5-1 and TRBJ1-2; 12 bases match TRBD1. The CDR3 runs 15 residues. V was pared by 2 bases and J by 3 bases, with 2 bases of the junction left unmatched. Germline CDR1 and CDR2: SGHRS and YFSETQ. CDR3 sequence: CASSFGTGGDYGYTF. The CDR3 nucleotides read TGCGCCAGCAGCTTTGGGACAGGGGGCGACTATGGCTACACCTTC.

V usage is TRBV28 and J usage is TRBJ2-1, with a possible D match to TRBD2 (5 bases). V was trimmed by 4 bases and J by 0 bases, leaving 13 bases between them. Germline V gene sequence: CDR1 MDHEN, CDR2 SYDVKM. The CDR3 has 16 amino acids. This CDR3 is CASSSKRPSSYNEQFF. DNA for the CDR3: TGTGCCAGCAGTTCAAAGCGGCCGAGCTCCTACAATGAGCAGTTCTTC. Full variable domain (remainder filled in from reference TRBV28 and TRBJ2-1): DVKVTQSSRYLVKRTGEKVFLECVQDMDHENMFWYRQDPGLGLRLIYFSYDVKMKEKGDIPEGYSVSREKKERFSLILESASTNQTSMYLCASSSKRPSSYNEQFFGPGTRLTVL.

The chain employs TRBV5-1 and TRBJ1-3; a possible D gene is TRBD1 (6 bases). V was shortened by 4 bases and J by 3 bases, with 17 bases between the two germline ends. Germline V gene data show CDR1 as SGHRS and CDR2 as YFSETQ. The CDR3 covers 16 residues. Written as DNA, the CDR3 is TGCGCCAGCAGCGCGGATACCGGGACACATGGAAACACCATATATTTT. This translates into CASSADTGTHGNTIYF.

J is TRBJ2-1 and V is TRBV15, with D maybe TRBD1 (6 bases). V gave up 1 base and J gave up 3 bases, with 10 bases separating them. The CDR3 consists of 15 residues. Germline V lookup: CDR1 LNHNV, CDR2 YYDKDF (reference sequence). CDR3 sequence reads: CATSRAGQDYNEQFF. The CDR3 nucleotides are TGTGCCACCAGCAGAGCGGGACAAGACTACAATGAGCAGTTCTTC.

V usage is TRBV7-2 and J usage is TRBJ2-3, with TRBD2 matching over 11 bases. This CDR3 is 13 amino acids long. The germline gives CDR1 SGHTA, CDR2 FQGNSA. Trimming at V came to 5 bases and at J to 9 bases, leaving 4 bases not matched to a gene. This CDR3 is CASSPLAGGTQYF. CDR3 coding DNA: TGTGCCAGCAGCCCCTTAGCGGGGGGGACGCAGTATTTT. The variable domain in full, with the rest retrieved from reference TRBV7-2 and TRBJ2-3, is GAGVSQSPSNKVTEKGKDVELRCDPISGHTALYWYRQSLGQGLEFLIYFQGNSAPDKSGLPSDRFSAERTGGSVSTLTIQRTQQEDSAVYLCASSPLAGGTQYFGPGTRLTVL.

The CDR3 region has the DNA TGTGCCAGCAGCTCAAAGCCCGGAGGGACTGAAGCTTTCTTT. Its translation: CASSSKPGGTEAFF. The chain is built from TRBV7-2 and TRBJ1-1; no clear D gene. The CDR3 is 14 amino acids. Between the trimmed V and J ends, which lost 4 bases and 5 bases, there was a span of 14 bases. CDR1 is SGHTA, CDR2 FQGNSA, per germline.

This sequence joins TRBV9 and TRBJ1-1, with 8 positions matching TRBD1. The CDR3 has 16 residues. The V gene's germline CDR1 is SGDLS and CDR2 YYNGEE. The junction had 11 bases not matched to a gene; V was cut back by 3 bases and J by 4 bases. The CDR3 DNA sequence: TGTGCCAGCAGCGCACCGACAGGGGAGCTGGGCACTGAAGCTTTCTTT. It translates to CASSAPTGELGTEAFF.